These T cell receptor beta chains were read from a single sample in a study of blood T cell repertoires in COVID-19. The data were produced by immunoSEQ multiplex PCR, yet TCRdb's version contains in-frame clones alone and is incomplete. The sample includes 84,000 or so clones, 83% of them seen just once. Sequencing was done on a sample of peripheral blood. The origin of the receptors is a woman older than 75 with acute or convalescent COVID-19. Both conserved end residues are part of each CDR3. The D gene is left open where the match is weak. Expanded clones get a size class; other rows say once, few or many, or leave the size out.

CDR3aa: CASLRGLGANVLTF; CDR3nt: TGTGCCAGCTTGAGGGGGCTGGGGGCCAACGTCCTGACTTTC; abundance: once; d_gene: TRBD1; j_gene: TRBJ2-6; v_gene: TRBV18
CDR3aa: CASSFFGQGGYTF; CDR3nt: .; abundance: .; d_gene: .; j_gene: TRBJ1-2; v_gene: TRBV28
CDR3aa: CASSLTKAGFDEAFF; CDR3nt: TGTGCCAGCAGCTTAACCAAGGCAGGTTTTGATGAAGCTTTCTTT; abundance: .; d_gene: .; j_gene: TRBJ1-1; v_gene: TRBV7-2
CDR3aa: CASSSTRADTQYF; CDR3nt: TGTGCCAGCAGTTCGACTAGAGCGGATACGCAGTATTTT; abundance: .; d_gene: .; j_gene: TRBJ2-3; v_gene: TRBV6-6
CDR3aa: CATSDLPGRMDTGELFF; CDR3nt: TGTGCCACCAGTGATTTGCCCGGCAGGATGGACACCGGGGAGCTGTTTTTT; abundance: once; d_gene: .; j_gene: TRBJ2-2; v_gene: TRBV24-1
CDR3aa: CASSWGSQETQYF; CDR3nt: TGTGCCAGCAGCTGGGGCAGTCAAGAGACCCAGTACTTC; abundance: .; d_gene: .; j_gene: TRBJ2-5; v_gene: TRBV11-2
CDR3aa: CASSINRDSGANVLTF; CDR3nt: TGTGCCAGCAGCATAAACCGGGACTCTGGGGCCAACGTCCTGACTTTC; abundance: .; d_gene: .; j_gene: TRBJ2-6; v_gene: TRBV5-4
CDR3aa: CASSFGQGADGYTF; CDR3nt: TGTGCCAGCTCATTCGGACAGGGGGCAGATGGCTACACCTTC; abundance: .; d_gene: TRBD1; j_gene: TRBJ1-2; v_gene: TRBV18
CDR3aa: CASIDGFTGELFF; CDR3nt: TGTGCCAGCATCGACGGGTTCACCGGGGAGCTGTTTTTT; abundance: few; d_gene: .; j_gene: TRBJ2-2; v_gene: TRBV27
CDR3aa: CASSLGLAGDEQYF; CDR3nt: TGTGCCAGCAGCTTAGGACTAGCGGGAGACGAGCAGTACTTC; abundance: .; d_gene: TRBD2; j_gene: TRBJ2-7; v_gene: TRBV7-8
CDR3aa: CASSSHGYEQYF; CDR3nt: TGTGCCAGCAGCTCCCACGGCTACGAGCAGTACTTC; abundance: .; d_gene: .; j_gene: TRBJ2-7; v_gene: TRBV7-8
CDR3aa: CASSRTGDTEAFF; CDR3nt: TGTGCCAGCAGCAGAACAGGGGACACTGAAGCTTTCTTT; abundance: .; d_gene: TRBD1; j_gene: TRBJ1-1; v_gene: TRBV6-6
CDR3aa: CASSPQAGGYTDTQYF; CDR3nt: TGTGCCAGTAGTCCCCAAGCGGGAGGATACACAGATACGCAGTATTTT; abundance: few; d_gene: TRBD2; j_gene: TRBJ2-3; v_gene: TRBV19
CDR3aa: CASSIGQGASQPQHF; CDR3nt: TGTGCCAGCAGTATCGGACAGGGGGCGTCTCAGCCCCAGCATTTT; abundance: once; d_gene: TRBD1; j_gene: TRBJ1-5; v_gene: TRBV27
CDR3aa: CASSLREPGQGRDEQYF; CDR3nt: TGTGCCAGCAGCTTAAGGGAACCGGGACAGGGTAGAGACGAGCAGTACTTC; abundance: .; d_gene: TRBD1; j_gene: TRBJ2-7; v_gene: TRBV7-9
CDR3aa: CASSLSQGLGYTF; CDR3nt: TGTGCCAGCAGTTTATCCCAGGGCCTAGGCTACACCTTC; abundance: .; d_gene: .; j_gene: TRBJ1-2; v_gene: TRBV12-3/TRBV12-4
CDR3aa: CASLGTGVYEQYF; CDR3nt: TGTGCCAGTCTCGGGACAGGGGTCTACGAGCAGTACTTC; abundance: few; d_gene: TRBD1; j_gene: TRBJ2-7; v_gene: TRBV18
CDR3aa: CATSDPGLAGVSGTQYF; CDR3nt: TGTGCCACCAGTGATCCAGGACTAGCGGGAGTTTCCGGTACGCAGTATTTT; abundance: .; d_gene: TRBD2; j_gene: TRBJ2-3; v_gene: TRBV24-1
CDR3aa: CASRPTHRGRENNEQFF; CDR3nt: TGTGCCAGCAGACCCACTCACAGGGGGCGGGAAAACAATGAGCAGTTCTTC; abundance: .; d_gene: TRBD1; j_gene: TRBJ2-1; v_gene: TRBV14
CDR3aa: CASGLILAGFGTDTQYF; CDR3nt: TGTGCTAGTGGTTTAATTTTGGCGGGGTTTGGCACAGATACGCAGTATTTT; abundance: .; d_gene: .; j_gene: TRBJ2-3; v_gene: TRBV12-5
CDR3aa: CASNTNEQPQHF; CDR3nt: TGTGCCAGCAATACTAACGAACAGCCCCAGCATTTT; abundance: .; d_gene: .; j_gene: TRBJ1-5; v_gene: TRBV28
CDR3aa: CASSPPGGKPYEQYF; CDR3nt: TGTGCCAGCAGCCCCCCGGGGGGCAAACCCTACGAGCAGTACTTC; abundance: .; d_gene: .; j_gene: TRBJ2-7; v_gene: TRBV3-1/TRBV3-2
CDR3aa: CASRGAGLIEQYF; CDR3nt: TGCGCCAGCAGGGGAGCGGGCCTTATCGAGCAGTACTTC; abundance: .; d_gene: .; j_gene: TRBJ2-7; v_gene: TRBV10-2
CDR3aa: CASSGPGAKFF; CDR3nt: TGTGCCAGCAGTGGGCCGGGTGCGAAGTTCTTC; abundance: .; d_gene: .; j_gene: TRBJ2-1; v_gene: TRBV25-1
CDR3aa: CASSFGRLNTEAFF; CDR3nt: TGTGCCAGCAGTTTCGGCAGGCTCAACACTGAAGCTTTCTTT; abundance: few; d_gene: .; j_gene: TRBJ1-1; v_gene: TRBV27
CDR3aa: CASSSTGGALSYEQYF; CDR3nt: TGTGCCAGCAGCTCCACCGGGGGGGCGCTTTCCTACGAGCAGTACTTC; abundance: .; d_gene: TRBD2; j_gene: TRBJ2-7; v_gene: TRBV7-2